This T cell receptor beta chain originates from a study of T-cell memory formation after mild COVID-19. At the level of the study: For the most part, TCR clusters were specific to one donor.

UMIs and sample barcodes were carried by the TCR alpha and TCR beta cDNA libraries that 5'RACE produced using constant-segment primers. TCRdb re-called the 5' RACE reads with MiXCR, one entry per CDR3 protein. The sample lists around 200,000 distinct CDR3 sequences, around 27% occurring once. This clonotype was found many times. As yet, its antigen is unknown. The CDR3 is 13 amino acids. Germline V gives CDR1 LNHNV, CDR2 YYDKDF (reference sequence). Trimming left V 1 base short and J 3 bases short, with 6 bases between. Study observations and caveats: Some responding clones appeared in pre-infection memory, suggesting cross-reactive memory joined. Contracting CD4+ clones sat mainly in CM and EM; CD8+ in EMRA.

The chain uses TRBV15 and TRBJ2-5; a possible D gene is TRBD1 (5 bases). The TCR was taken from an adult woman who had mild COVID-19 (a few samples of this study predate the infection). Cell type and time point are not known. The specimen sequenced was PBMCs or a T cell subset sorted from them (not recorded which). CDR3 amino acids: CATSRGQKETQYF. In DNA, the CDR3 is TGTGCCACCAGCAGAGGACAGAAAGAGACCCAGTACTTC. The full variable domain, completed using reference TRBV15 and TRBJ2-5, is DAMVIQNPRYQVTQFGKPVTLSCSQTLNHNVMYWYQQKSSQAPKLLFHYYDKDFNNEADTPDNFQSRRPNTSFCFLDIRSPGLGDTAMYLCATSRGQKETQYFGPGTRLLVL.